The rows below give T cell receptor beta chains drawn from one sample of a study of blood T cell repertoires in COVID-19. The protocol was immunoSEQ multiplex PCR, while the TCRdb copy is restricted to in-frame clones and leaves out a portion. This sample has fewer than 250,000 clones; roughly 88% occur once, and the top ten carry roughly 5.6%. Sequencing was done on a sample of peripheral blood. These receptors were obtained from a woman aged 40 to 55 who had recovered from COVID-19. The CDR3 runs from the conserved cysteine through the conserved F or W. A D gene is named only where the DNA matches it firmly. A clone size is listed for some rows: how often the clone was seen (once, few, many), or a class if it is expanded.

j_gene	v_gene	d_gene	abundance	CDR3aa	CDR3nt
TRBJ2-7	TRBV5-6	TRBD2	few	CASSFFSPSGNYEQYF	TGTGCCAGCAGCTTCTTCTCGCCTAGCGGGAACTACGAGCAGTACTTC
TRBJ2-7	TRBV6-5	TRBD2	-	CASSYSIAGVYEQYF	TGTGCCAGCAGTTACTCAATAGCGGGCGTTTACGAGCAGTACTTC
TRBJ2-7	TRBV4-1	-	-	CASSQEAVSYEQYF	TGCGCCAGCAGCCAAGAGGCCGTGTCCTACGAGCAGTACTTC
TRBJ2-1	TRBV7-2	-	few	CASSFSSVMLYVYNEQFF	TGTGCCAGCAGCTTTTCTAGCGTAATGTTGTACGTCTACAATGAGCAGTTCTTC
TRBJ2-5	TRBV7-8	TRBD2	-	CASSLKASGYQETQYF	TGTGCCAGCAGCTTAAAGGCTAGCGGGTACCAAGAGACCCAGTACTTC
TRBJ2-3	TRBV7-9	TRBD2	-	CASSLVTTSGEKDTQYF	TGTGCCAGCAGCTTAGTTACGACTAGCGGAGAGAAGGATACGCAGTATTTT
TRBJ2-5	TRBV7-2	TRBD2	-	CASSPPGLASQETQYF	TGTGCCAGCAGCCCGCCGGGACTAGCGAGCCAAGAGACCCAGTACTTC
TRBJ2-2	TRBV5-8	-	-	CASSLADTGELFF	TGTGCCAGCAGCTTGGCGGACACCGGGGAGCTGTTTTTT
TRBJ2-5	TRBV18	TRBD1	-	CASSPTGAETQYF	TGTGCCAGCTCTCCCACAGGGGCTGAGACCCAGTACTTC
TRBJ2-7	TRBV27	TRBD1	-	CASSPTGARNEQYF	TGTGCCAGCAGTCCTACAGGGGCGCGGAACGAGCAGTACTTC
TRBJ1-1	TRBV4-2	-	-	CASSQDSAWRGSANTEAFF	TGTGCCAGCAGCCAAGATAGCGCCTGGCGAGGATCGGCGAACACTGAAGCTTTCTTT
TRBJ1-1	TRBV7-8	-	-	CASSLAMLGDTEAFF	TGTGCCAGCAGCTTAGCGATGCTGGGAGACACTGAAGCTTTCTTT
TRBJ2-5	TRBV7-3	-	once	CASSRGSSETQYF	TGTGCCAGCAGTCGCGGGTCGTCCGAGACCCAGTACTTC
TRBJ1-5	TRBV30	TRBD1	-	CAWSEGAGGGQPQHF	TGTGCCTGGAGTGAAGGGGCAGGGGGCGGGCAGCCCCAGCATTTT
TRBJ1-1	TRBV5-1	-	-	CASSLAGVRNTEAFF	TGCGCCAGCAGCTTGGCCGGGGTCAGGAACACTGAAGCTTTCTTT
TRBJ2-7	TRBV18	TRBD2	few	CASSPGLAGNYEQYF	TGTGCCAGCTCTCCGGGACTAGCGGGGAACTACGAGCAGTACTTC
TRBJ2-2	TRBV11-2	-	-	CASSLKPRPITGELFF	TGTGCCAGCAGCCTAAAACCCCGCCCTATAACCGGGGAGCTGTTTTTT
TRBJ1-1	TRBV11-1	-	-	CASSQPVYTEAFF	TGTGCCAGCAGCCAACCGGTGTACACTGAAGCTTTCTTT
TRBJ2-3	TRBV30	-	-	CAWSVTGRLGGDTQYF	TGTGCCTGGAGTGTAACAGGCCGACTCGGAGGGGATACGCAGTATTTT
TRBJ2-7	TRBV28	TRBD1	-	CASNSPGQLYEQYF	TGTGCCAGCAACTCACCGGGACAGTTGTACGAGCAGTACTTC
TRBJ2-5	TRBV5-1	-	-	CASSHKSGTGSETQYF	TGCGCCAGCAGCCATAAGAGCGGAACCGGATCTGAGACCCAGTACTTC
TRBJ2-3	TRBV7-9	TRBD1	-	CASSPGTGGTDTQYF	TGTGCCAGCAGCCCCGGGACAGGAGGTACAGATACGCAGTATTTT
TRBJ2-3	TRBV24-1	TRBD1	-	CAPKDRERTDTQYF	TGTGCCCCAAAAGACAGGGAGCGCACAGATACGCAGTATTTT
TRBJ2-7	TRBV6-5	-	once	CASSYSRFLYEQYF	TGTGCCAGCAGTTACTCCAGGTTCTTGTACGAGCAGTACTTC
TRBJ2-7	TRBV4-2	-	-	CASSQDRLRDAREQYF	TGTGCCAGCAGCCAAGATCGGTTGAGGGATGCTCGTGAGCAGTACTTC
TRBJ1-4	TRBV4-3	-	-	CASSQDLKTDNEKLFF	TGCGCCAGCAGCCAAGATCTAAAGACAGATAATGAAAAACTGTTTTTT
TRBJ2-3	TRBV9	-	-	CASSFRAGDTQYF	TGTGCCAGCAGCTTCAGAGCAGGGGATACGCAGTATTTT
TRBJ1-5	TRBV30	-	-	CAWSGQGTSNQPQHF	TGTGCCTGGAGTGGTCAGGGAACCAGCAATCAGCCCCAGCATTTT
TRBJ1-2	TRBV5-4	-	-	CASSSDGGYGYTF	TGTGCCAGCAGTTCGGACGGGGGCTATGGCTACACCTTC
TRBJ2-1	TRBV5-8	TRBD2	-	CASSWGTSYEQFF	TGTGCCAGCAGCTGGGGGACTAGCTATGAGCAGTTCTTC
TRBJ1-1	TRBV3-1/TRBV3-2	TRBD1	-	CASRRGQGARTEAFF	TGTGCCAGCAGACGTGGACAGGGGGCTCGCACTGAAGCTTTCTTT
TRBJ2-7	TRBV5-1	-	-	CASSLDGSILSEQYF	TGCGCCAGCAGCTTGGACGGGTCAATACTCTCCGAGCAGTACTTC
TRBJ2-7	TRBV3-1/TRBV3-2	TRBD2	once	CASSQDPGLAGAEQYF	TGTGCCAGCAGCCAAGACCCGGGACTAGCGGGAGCTGAGCAGTACTTC
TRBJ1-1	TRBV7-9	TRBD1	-	CASSLWTGGMNTEAFF	TGTGCCAGCAGCTTATGGACAGGGGGCATGAACACTGAAGCTTTCTTT
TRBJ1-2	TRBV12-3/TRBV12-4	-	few	CASSPDRVYGYTF	TGTGCCAGCAGCCCCGACAGAGTCTATGGCTACACCTTC
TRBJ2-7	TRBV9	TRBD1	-	CASSVGSQGAAYEQYF	TGTGCCAGCAGCGTAGGATCCCAGGGGGCGGCTTACGAGCAGTACTTC
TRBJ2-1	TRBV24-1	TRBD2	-	CATSDPGLARNEQFF	TGTGCCACCAGTGATCCGGGACTAGCGCGCAATGAGCAGTTCTTC
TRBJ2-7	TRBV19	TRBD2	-	CASSMRGTGREQYF	TGTGCCAGTAGTATGCGGGGGACTGGGCGCGAGCAGTACTTC
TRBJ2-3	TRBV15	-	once	CATSRASDSYTQYF	TGTGCCACCAGCAGAGCCTCCGACAGCTATACGCAGTATTTT
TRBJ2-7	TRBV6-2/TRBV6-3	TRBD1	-	CASSRTSDRGQKQHF	TGTGCCAGCAGTCGAACTTCTGACAGGGGGCAAAAGCAGCACTTC
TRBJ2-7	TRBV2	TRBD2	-	CASSEWLAGTYEQYF	TGTGCCAGCAGTGAATGGCTAGCGGGAACCTACGAGCAGTACTTC
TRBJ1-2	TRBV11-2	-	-	CASSSPEEGVHTQYGYTF	TGTGCCAGCAGCTCCCCCGAGGAGGGAGTCCATACACAATATGGCTACACCTTC